This T cell receptor (beta chain) was identified in a study of T cell clonality in common variable immunodeficiency. Looked up from germline, CDR1 is DFQATT and CDR2 is SNEGSKA (reference sequence). J was trimmed by 3 bases and V by 5 bases; bases with no gene match: 10. The CDR3 sequence is 15 residues long. This clone showed up many times. Its specificity is not known. The read terminates 3 residues ahead of where the CDR3 ends, so the germline J gene completes it. Blood samples were heparinized, about 4.5 to 8 ml per donor. The table came from immunoSEQ multiplex PCR; TCRdb's copy has only in-frame clones and leaves some out. Observed in the sample are about 66,000 clones, none of them singletons. Study-wide results and limits: CVID subjects showed higher TCRbeta clonality than healthy controls. Compared with controls, CVID subjects had fewer shared TCRbeta clones.

This chain uses TRBV20-1 with TRBJ2-1; 7 bases match TRBD1. Sequences were obtained from peripheral blood mononuclear cells. The clonotype originates from a person between 18 and 75 years old in good health. CDR3 bases read: TGCAGTGCTCCACAAAATCGACAGGGCTACAATGAG. Its protein is CSAPQNRQGYNE. The complete CDR3 protein is CSAPQNRQGYNEQFF.